Listed below are T cell receptor beta chains from one sample, sequenced in a study of cytomegalovirus exposure and HLA in healthy donors. The assay was immunoSEQ multiplex PCR, and TCRdb's table has in-frame clones only and misses some. Of roughly 72,000 clones in the sample, just under 75% were seen once. Input material: PBMCs. The receptors were gathered from a human donor in good health. CDR3s include the opening cysteine and the closing phenylalanine or tryptophan.

j_gene,v_gene,CDR3aa
TRBJ1-2,TRBV7-9,CASSPDRGHGYTF
TRBJ1-3,TRBV9,CASSVEFRGGNTIYF
TRBJ1-2,TRBV5-8,CATSRGTDANYGYTF
TRBJ2-7,TRBV11-3,CASSLGRTGNYEQYF
TRBJ2-1,TRBV5-1,CASSTQTGGNEQFF
TRBJ2-1,TRBV5-8,CASSPGQGGTYNEQFF
TRBJ1-1,TRBV5-4,CASSSIAGQGATEAFF
TRBJ1-2,TRBV5-1,CASSLLGQGAFLDGYTF
TRBJ2-5,TRBV5-1,CASSLVPSESPETQYF
TRBJ2-7,TRBV6-1,CASSSISRNSYEQYF
TRBJ1-3,TRBV30,CAWRGEPGQGTWDGNTIYF
TRBJ2-7,TRBV28,CASSSGALDEQYF
TRBJ1-1,TRBV15,CATSTGTANTEAFF
TRBJ2-3,TRBV20-1,CAVAHTDTQYF
TRBJ2-7,TRBV27,CAPASYEQYF
TRBJ2-2,TRBV7-9,CASSPDRVSGELFF
TRBJ2-7,TRBV5-1,CASSVSGGEQYF
TRBJ2-1,TRBV5-1,CASSAGTGVAYNEQFF
TRBJ2-7,TRBV6-5,CASSRMGGSLFEQYF
TRBJ2-4,TRBV2,CASREGETKNIQYF
TRBJ1-1,TRBV5-5,CASSRLNTEAFF
TRBJ1-5,TRBV27,CASSLSGTRQPQHF
TRBJ2-7,TRBV5-1,CASSLGQGADEQYF
TRBJ2-3,TRBV30,CAWSPHPSGRAGDTQYF
TRBJ1-5,TRBV27,CASSLSRQQPQHF
TRBJ2-1,TRBV10-2,CASSANYYNEQFF
TRBJ2-7,TRBV5-1,CASSFDSGTYEQYF
TRBJ2-1,TRBV18,CASSPTSGREGEQFF
TRBJ1-1,TRBV6-5,CASSYYIRGDTEAFF
TRBJ2-5,TRBV6-4,CASSPDRGETQYF
TRBJ2-1,TRBV28,CASSLEQLYNEQFF
TRBJ2-5,TRBV5-1,CASSLGRGTGVETQYF
TRBJ2-1,TRBV5-6,CASSLDTSGRYSYNEQFF
TRBJ2-1,TRBV4-1,CASSQEPGLASYNEQFF
TRBJ1-1,TRBV19,CASRNRGQARTEAFF
TRBJ2-3,TRBV27,CASRGLPHTDTQYF
TRBJ1-2,TRBV4-2,CASSQDPGQGRTF
TRBJ2-7,TRBV5-1,CASSYSPDSSYEQYF
TRBJ2-1,TRBV30,CAWSPDPNGRAGNEQFF
TRBJ1-1,TRBV7-2,CASSLGPTGGTEAFF
TRBJ1-5,TRBV28,CASRSGGNNQPQHF